This record concerns one TCR beta chain sequence. What it binds is not known. RNA transcripts gave rise to amplified TCR beta CDR3 regions. First-round RT-PCR targeting the TCR CDR3 was performed with the HTBI primer set. TCRdb re-called the multiplex PCR reads through MiXCR, storing one row per CDR3 protein. Among about 46,000 distinct CDR3 sequences, about 52% were seen once, and the ten largest hold roughly a third. These data belong to a study of T cells in Graves' hyperthyroidism and ophthalmopathy. Study-level findings and limits: Within blood appeared most thyroid clonotypes that had expanded above 0.001.

Trimming took 3 bases from V and 5 from J, leaving 4 bases between them. The germline V gene has CDR1 SGHVS and CDR2 FQNEAQ. The CDR3 consists of 11 residues. Patients aged 18 to 65 had newly diagnosed hyperthyroidism of under 2 months' duration. The chain uses TRBV7-8 and TRBJ2-5; D unclear. The TCR comes from a woman between 45 and 60 years old with Graves' hyperthyroidism. The sequenced sample was peripheral blood or thyroid tissue (not recorded which). CDR3 region: CASSFSETQYF. For the CDR3, the DNA is TGTGCCAGCAGCTTTTCCGAGACCCAGTACTTC.